The TCR beta chain under discussion was sequenced for a study of Graves' ophthalmopathy and Graves' hyperthyroidism. The sequenced template was RNA, covering the TCR beta CDR3 region. RT-PCR was first run with HTBI primers, then multiplex PCR in a second round. TCRdb analysed the multiplex PCR reads with MiXCR anew, one entry per CDR3 protein. Of tens of thousands of distinct CDR3 sequences listed, about 44% are singletons. The J segment lost 4 bases and the V segment lost 6 bases, leaving 8 bases of the junction unmatched. The CDR3 spans 14 residues. The germline V gene encodes CDR1 WSHSY and CDR2 SAAADI. Exclusion applied to patients with other autoimmune diseases, uncontrolled infections, pregnancy or lactation. Worth noting for this clonotype: The antigen remains unidentified.

Regarding the study as a whole: Built on 13 signatures, a model told ophthalmopathy apart from stable hyperthyroidism with approximately 91% sensitivity and 75% to 82% specificity.

This receptor was obtained from an adult woman with stable Graves' hyperthyroidism. Sequencing used peripheral blood. V usage is TRBV10-2 and J usage is TRBJ1-2, with 7 bases lining up with TRBD1. The CDR3 spells CASSRQGILYGYTF. The CDR3, as DNA: TGCGCCAGCAGCAGACAGGGTATCCTCTATGGCTACACCTTC.